These T cell receptor beta chains were read from a single sample in a study of follicular helper T cells after annual influenza vaccination. Profiling relied on immunoSEQ multiplex PCR, and the TCRdb table lists in-frame clones only, not all of them. The sample lists around 2,500 clones, around 90% occurring once. The sequencing used CXCR5+ CD38+ circulating T follicular helper cells from blood, collected on the day of influenza vaccination. The origin of the receptors is an adult who received the influenza vaccine. The conserved cysteine and the conserved F or W are not part of the CDR3 here. Each record gives: CDR3 protein, V gene, J gene.

CDR3: ASRSGLTDTQY
V: TRBV5-1
J: TRBJ2-3

CDR3: ASSETAYDYGYT
V: TRBV6-1
J: TRBJ1-2

CDR3: ASSILLVTSGGAYTQY
V: TRBV19
J: TRBJ2-3

CDR3: SVELGQGLRDTQY
V: TRBV29-1
J: TRBJ2-3

CDR3: ASRQGAGEQY
V: TRBV2
J: TRBJ2-7

CDR3: ASSQVSDNYGYT
V: TRBV4-1
J: TRBJ1-2

CDR3: ASSQRGQGAMGYGYT
V: TRBV4-1
J: TRBJ1-2

CDR3: ASSPGTGGGNYGYT
V: TRBV27
J: TRBJ1-2

CDR3: SVTRGETQY
V: TRBV20-1
J: TRBJ2-5

CDR3: ASRPGGNNEKLF
V: TRBV28
J: TRBJ1-4

CDR3: ASSLQGAPNSPLH
V: TRBV11-2
J: TRBJ1-6

CDR3: ASSLTGTGRGGYT
V: TRBV7-3
J: TRBJ1-2

CDR3: ASGKTGGEQY
V: TRBV6-5
J: TRBJ2-7

CDR3: ASSRGGRDTEAF
V: TRBV6-5
J: TRBJ1-1

CDR3: ASSLGPGPREQY
V: TRBV7-9
J: TRBJ2-7

CDR3: ASSQDAGNSPLH
V: TRBV4-1
J: TRBJ1-6

CDR3: ASSRVGTQGIGTQY
V: TRBV25-1
J: TRBJ2-5

CDR3: ASSSQGEVNYGYT
V: TRBV5-1
J: TRBJ1-2

CDR3: ASSSTDRYDEQY
V: TRBV5-1
J: TRBJ2-7

CDR3: ASSVPGQGAGNEQF
V: TRBV9
J: TRBJ2-1

CDR3: ASSPSGTAGDAKSQH
V: TRBV28
J: TRBJ1-5

CDR3: ASSGPSGAGELF
V: TRBV2
J: TRBJ2-2

CDR3: ASSVNRGPETQY
V: TRBV7-7
J: TRBJ2-5

CDR3: ASSRLQGDTQY
V: TRBV7-9
J: TRBJ2-3

CDR3: ASSLSTGITDTQY
V: TRBV7-3
J: TRBJ2-3

CDR3: ASSGTGASGADTQY
V: TRBV19
J: TRBJ2-3

CDR3: ASSGQGGLSEQF
V: TRBV2
J: TRBJ2-1

CDR3: ASSPPGLYEQY
V: TRBV28
J: TRBJ2-7

CDR3: ASSLVIRTGFASGANVLT
V: TRBV7-8
J: TRBJ2-6

CDR3: ASTKQRQGANQPQH
V: TRBV28
J: TRBJ1-5

CDR3: ASSLRSYNEQF
V: TRBV7-9
J: TRBJ2-1

CDR3: ARIRDSMGEKLF
V: TRBV6-6
J: TRBJ1-4

CDR3: ASSKDQGAISYEQY
V: TRBV5-1
J: TRBJ2-7

CDR3: ASTLNRGSQETQY
V: TRBV2
J: TRBJ2-5

CDR3: ASSFGSQETQY
V: TRBV7-7
J: TRBJ2-5

CDR3: ASSPPGRASYNEQF
V: TRBV19
J: TRBJ2-1

CDR3: ASSSSARGNTEAF
V: TRBV28
J: TRBJ1-1

CDR3: ASSQAWAGVNTGELF
V: TRBV4-2
J: TRBJ2-2

CDR3: ATSRSVGQGHEQY
V: TRBV15
J: TRBJ2-7

CDR3: ASSLILAGSSSYNEQF
V: TRBV7-3
J: TRBJ2-1

CDR3: ASSLLPGELF
V: TRBV27
J: TRBJ2-2

CDR3: AISQGRGPYEQY
V: TRBV6-1
J: TRBJ2-7